This T cell receptor beta chain stems from a study of control samples from healthy donors and cancer patients. Generated by immunoSEQ multiplex PCR, the TCRdb table keeps only in-frame clones and is missing some. This table has about 130,000 clones, around 92% appearing once. The origin of this receptor is an older man with head and neck cancer. Sequences were obtained from PBMCs.

The CDR3 DNA sequence: TGCGCCAGCAGCACGGGGAGTCCCCCCATCTACGAGCAGTACTTC. It is translated as CASSTGSPPIYEQYF. V usage is TRBV5-1 and J usage is TRBJ2-7; D perhaps matches TRBD2 (5 bases). Trimming removed 4 bases at V and 3 bases at J, with 17 bases between. Germline values: CDR1 SGHRS, CDR2 YFSETQ. There are 15 residues in the CDR3.